Listed below are T cell receptor beta chains from one sample, sequenced in a study of OX40 agonist ivuxolimab in advanced cancers. Assay used: immunoSEQ multiplex PCR; TCRdb lists only in-frame clones, some missing. The sample yields around 43,000 clones, roughly nine tenths seen once. The material sequenced was CD4+ or CD8+ T cells sorted from blood, taken in a trial of the OX40 agonist ivuxolimab. The receptors here all came from an adult with an advanced solid tumor such as melanoma, head and neck, liver or kidney cancer. Both conserved end residues are part of each CDR3. Fields, in order: V gene, J gene, clone size, D gene, CDR3 protein, CDR3 DNA. D genes are given only for firm matches. The size field is filled for only some rows; it gives once, few, many or a size class.

TRBV7-6	TRBJ1-1	few	-	CASSPGASNTEAFF	TGTGCCAGCAGCCCAGGGGCCTCGAACACTGAAGCTTTCTTT
TRBV2	TRBJ2-7	-	-	CASRDGQQSPYEQYF	TGTGCCAGCAGAGACGGACAGCAAAGTCCCTACGAGCAGTACTTC
TRBV19	TRBJ2-6	few	-	CASMRGVSGANVLTF	TGTGCCAGTATGAGAGGAGTATCCGGGGCCAACGTCCTGACTTTC
TRBV5-5	TRBJ1-5	few	TRBD1	CASSGGQGFQPQHF	TGTGCCAGCAGCGGGGGACAGGGGTTTCAGCCCCAGCATTTT
TRBV13	TRBJ2-5	-	TRBD1	CASSSQGQGFQETQYF	TGTGCCAGCAGCTCCCAGGGACAGGGGTTCCAAGAGACCCAGTACTTC
TRBV18	TRBJ2-2	-	-	CASSPPGTAPGELFF	TGTGCCAGCTCACCACCGGGCACCGCCCCCGGGGAGCTGTTTTTT
TRBV6-1	TRBJ2-7	-	-	CASSEGLQGGPYEQYF	TGTGCCAGCAGTGAAGGGCTACAGGGAGGGCCCTACGAGCAGTACTTC
TRBV6-6	TRBJ2-2	-	TRBD1	CASSGTAFTGELFF	TGTGCCAGCTCAGGGACAGCTTTCACCGGGGAGCTGTTTTTT
TRBV7-9	TRBJ1-2	-	-	CASSFLGREPNYGYTF	TGTGCCAGCAGCTTCCTGGGCAGGGAGCCTAACTATGGCTACACCTTC
TRBV5-6	TRBJ2-6	few	-	CASSFMGFSGANVLTF	TGTGCCAGCAGCTTCATGGGGTTCTCTGGGGCCAACGTCCTGACTTTC
TRBV28	TRBJ1-6	-	-	CASSPPLTGDSPLHF	TGTGCCAGCAGTCCCCCCTTGACAGGAGATTCACCCCTCCACTTT
TRBV6-5	TRBJ2-7	once	-	CASSQTRSSYEQYF	TGTGCCAGCAGTCAAACCAGAAGCTCCTACGAGCAGTACTTC
TRBV9	TRBJ2-7	-	-	CASSETGRTYEQYF	TGTGCCAGCAGTGAGACGGGACGAACCTACGAGCAGTACTTC
TRBV11-2	TRBJ2-5	-	TRBD1	CASSLSGTGDQETQYF	TGTGCCAGCAGCTTATCTGGGACAGGCGATCAAGAGACCCAGTACTTC
TRBV6-5	TRBJ2-3	once	TRBD2	CASSLSGGEIDTQYF	TGTGCCAGCAGCCTTAGTGGGGGGGAGATAGATACGCAGTATTTT
TRBV9	TRBJ2-7	-	-	CASSVGLGPAYEQYF	TGTGCCAGCAGCGTAGGCTTGGGTCCAGCCTACGAGCAGTACTTC
TRBV7-6	TRBJ2-7	-	TRBD2	CASSLGLGGLSDEQYF	TGTGCCAGCAGCTTAGGGCTCGGGGGGTTAAGCGACGAGCAGTACTTC
TRBV28	TRBJ1-2	-	-	CASSSRPLDRYYGYTF	TGTGCCAGCAGTTCGCGGCCCCTAGACAGGTACTATGGCTACACCTTC
TRBV10-3	TRBJ1-1	-	-	CAISESKVGFYLGNTEAFF	TGTGCCATCAGTGAGTCTAAGGTGGGCTTTTACCTCGGGAACACTGAAGCTTTCTTT
TRBV27	TRBJ2-7	-	TRBD2	CASGRPSTGGSYEQYF	TGTGCCAGCGGCCGGCCCTCAACGGGGGGCTCCTACGAGCAGTACTTC
TRBV11-2	TRBJ1-1	-	-	CASSRGLGSNTEAFF	TGTGCCAGCAGTCGGGGGCTAGGGTCGAACACTGAAGCTTTCTTT
TRBV5-1	TRBJ2-3	-	TRBD1	CASSPLTGPTVSDTQYF	TGCGCCAGCAGCCCCCTGACAGGGCCAACGGTTTCAGATACGCAGTATTTT
TRBV7-9	TRBJ2-7	-	-	CASSHKGTYEQYF	TGTGCCAGCAGCCATAAAGGGACGTACGAGCAGTACTTC
TRBV5-4	TRBJ2-5	-	-	CASSPRTEQETQYF	TGTGCCAGCAGCCCAAGGACAGAACAAGAGACCCAGTACTTC
TRBV7-7	TRBJ2-7	-	-	CASELLRDTTNEQYF	TGTGCTAGCGAGCTTCTCCGGGACACCACGAACGAGCAGTACTTC
TRBV6-6	TRBJ1-1	few	-	CASSNTRGMNTEAFF	TGTGCCAGCAGCAATACCAGGGGAATGAACACTGAAGCTTTCTTT
TRBV11-2	TRBJ2-1	-	-	CASSLSTSSYNEQFF	TGTGCCAGCAGCTTATCAACGAGCTCCTACAATGAGCAGTTCTTC
TRBV7-9	TRBJ1-1	-	TRBD1	CASSLVEGAMTEAFF	TGTGCCAGCAGCCTGGTCGAGGGGGCAATGACTGAAGCTTTCTTT
TRBV5-1	TRBJ1-2	-	-	CASRGDYGYTF	TGCGCCAGCAGGGGTGACTATGGCTACACCTTC
TRBV9	TRBJ2-7	-	-	CASSFGPAAIEQYF	TGTGCCAGCAGCTTCGGGCCCGCTGCGATCGAGCAGTACTTC
TRBV19	TRBJ2-7	-	-	CASLGDGTYEQYF	TGTGCCAGCCTCGGAGACGGGACCTACGAGCAGTACTTC
TRBV14	TRBJ1-4	-	-	CASSHQGAGRINEKLFF	TGTGCCAGCAGCCACCAAGGAGCGGGACGGATTAATGAAAAACTGTTTTTT
TRBV28	TRBJ1-5	-	-	CATLWGGRGGQPQHF	TGTGCCACCTTATGGGGGGGTAGGGGCGGTCAGCCCCAGCATTTT
TRBV29-1	TRBJ1-2	-	TRBD1	CSGTGTDYGYTF	TGCAGCGGGACCGGGACAGACTATGGCTACACCTTC
TRBV11-2	TRBJ1-3	-	-	CASSSPGGTSGNTIYF	TGTGCCAGCAGCTCCCCCGGTGGAACCTCTGGAAACACCATATATTTT
TRBV6-6	TRBJ2-2	-	-	CASSYITGELFF	TGTGCCAGCAGTTACATCACCGGGGAGCTGTTTTTT
TRBV11-3	TRBJ1-3	-	-	CASSEGGSSGNTIYF	TGTGCCAGCAGCGAAGGGGGGAGCTCTGGAAACACCATATATTTT
TRBV19	TRBJ1-1	-	TRBD1	CASRRDRVGDFNTEAFF	TGTGCCAGTAGACGAGACAGGGTCGGGGACTTTAACACTGAAGCTTTCTTT
TRBV7-9	TRBJ1-1	-	-	CASSFHADGSEAFF	TGTGCCAGCAGCTTCCACGCCGACGGAAGTGAAGCTTTCTTT
TRBV27	TRBJ2-7	-	TRBD2	CASSLEFLAGPLRHFQYF	TGTGCCAGCAGTTTAGAATTCCTAGCGGGTCCACTTCGTCACTTCCAGTACTTC